Listed below are T cell receptor beta chains from one sample, sequenced in a study of cytomegalovirus exposure and HLA in healthy donors. Generated by immunoSEQ multiplex PCR, the TCRdb table keeps only in-frame clones and is missing some. The sample gives fewer than 300,000 clones, 88% of which show up once; roughly 1% is in the top ten. The specimen sequenced was PBMCs. Source of these receptors: a young woman in good health and CMV-seronegative. CDR3s include the opening cysteine and the closing phenylalanine or tryptophan. The D gene is left open where the match is weak. Clone size, where shown, is once, few, many, or a class for clones that have expanded.

>.|.|TRBV5-1|TRBJ2-3
CASSLAQDTQYF
TGCGCCAGCAGCTTGGCCCAAGATACGCAGTATTTT
>TRBD2|.|TRBV5-4|TRBJ2-7
CASSLDGGRTIYDEQYF
TGTGCCAGCAGCTTGGATGGCGGGAGAACTATATATGACGAGCAGTACTTC
>.|.|TRBV6-5|TRBJ1-3
CASSGSSGNTIYF
TGTGCCAGCAGTGGCAGCTCTGGAAACACCATATATTTT
>TRBD2|.|TRBV30|TRBJ2-3
CAWTHWSSGSTDTQYF
TGTGCCTGGACCCACTGGTCTAGCGGGTCCACAGATACGCAGTATTTT
>.|few|TRBV5-1|TRBJ1-2
CASRPDKNYGYTF
TGCGCCAGCAGACCCGACAAGAACTATGGCTACACCTTC
>TRBD1|.|TRBV2|TRBJ1-5
CASSRLTGQSQPQHF
TGTGCCAGCAGTAGGTTGACAGGGCAAAGTCAGCCCCAGCATTTT
>.|.|TRBV10-1|TRBJ2-1
CASSRSRDNEQFF
TGCGCCAGCAGCCGGTCCAGGGACAATGAGCAGTTCTTC
>TRBD1|once|TRBV27|TRBJ2-7
CASRVSPGQGARATYEQYF
TGTGCCAGCAGGGTGTCTCCGGGACAGGGGGCGCGCGCTACCTACGAGCAGTACTTC
>.|once|TRBV7-9|TRBJ2-2
CASSLDGRAGELFF
TGTGCCAGCAGCTTAGACGGGAGAGCCGGGGAGCTGTTTTTT
>TRBD1|.|TRBV28|TRBJ1-5
CASRDRGQVNQPQHF
TGTGCCAGCAGGGACAGGGGGCAGGTCAATCAGCCCCAGCATTTT
>TRBD2|few|TRBV5-4|TRBJ2-7
CASSLGLAGSYEQYF
TGTGCCAGCAGCTTAGGACTAGCGGGGTCCTACGAGCAGTACTTC
>.|.|TRBV6-6|TRBJ1-5
CASSRQDQPQHF
TGTGCCAGCAGTCGACAGGATCAGCCCCAGCATTTT
>TRBD2|once|TRBV5-1|TRBJ2-5
CASSLGLVGETQYF
TGCGCCAGCAGCCTGGGACTAGTCGGTGAGACCCAGTACTTC
>.|.|TRBV7-9|TRBJ1-2
CASSLARGTNYGYTF
TGTGCCAGCAGCTTAGCGCGGGGAACTAACTATGGCTACACCTTC
>TRBD1|.|TRBV9|TRBJ2-5
CASSSSGGSETQYF
TGTGCCAGCAGCTCCTCAGGGGGTTCGGAGACCCAGTACTTC
>TRBD2|.|TRBV5-1|TRBJ2-7
CASSSGLAEYF
TGCGCCAGCAGTTCGGGACTAGCGGAGTACTTC
>TRBD1|.|TRBV6-1|TRBJ2-7
CASSEAVGQPQYYEQYF
TGTGCCAGCAGTGAAGCGGTGGGACAGCCCCAGTACTACGAGCAGTACTTC
>.|.|TRBV27|TRBJ1-1
CASIPTGRILNTEAFF
TGTGCCAGCATCCCCACCGGGAGGATATTGAACACTGAAGCTTTCTTT
>.|.|TRBV19|TRBJ1-4
CASSTRGRTNEKLFF
TGTGCCAGTAGTACCCGAGGGCGGACTAATGAAAAACTGTTTTTT
>.|.|TRBV7-2|TRBJ1-2
CASSLAFSNYGYTF
TGTGCCAGCAGCTTAGCGTTCTCCAACTATGGCTACACCTTC
>TRBD1|.|TRBV5-6|TRBJ2-3
CASSLGQALEVPDTQYF
TGTGCCAGCAGCCTGGGACAGGCCCTTGAGGTCCCAGATACGCAGTATTTT
>.|.|TRBV19|TRBJ1-4
CASSRTIRSRVQATNEKLFF
TGTGCCAGTAGCCGCACAATAAGGTCCAGGGTACAGGCAACTAATGAAAAACTGTTTTTT
>.|.|TRBV7-8|TRBJ2-5
CASSTREGRETQYF
TGTGCCAGCAGCACCCGCGAGGGCCGGGAGACCCAGTACTTC